The clone carrying this T cell receptor beta chain showed up just a few times. Its cognate antigen is unknown. The sample belongs to a study of identical twins. Points from the study as a whole: Analyses based on zero insertions could be partly confounded by invariant MAIT and iNKT cells. Excess low generation probability was seen in twin-shared out-of-frame alpha sequences. Clonotypes of the beta chain that were abundant in cord blood carried fewer insertions (memory repertoires showed none).

MiXCR was run by TCRdb on the 5' RACE reads, yielding one entry per CDR3 protein. Counted here are 1.5 million to 2 million distinct CDR3 sequences, about 30% occurring once; the ten biggest clones make up 0.27%. Looked up from germline, CDR1 is SGHTA and CDR2 is FQGNSA. This CDR3 comprises 14 residues. The trim removed 6 bases at V and 2 bases at J, leaving 5 bases unmatched. The sequenced material came from cord blood. This TCR came from a newborn girl in good health. This chain joins TRBV7-2 and TRBJ1-2; 8 bases map to TRBD1. The DNA of the CDR3 is TGTGCCAGCAGGCGGACAGGGTTCAACTATGGCTACACCTTC. Protein sequence: CASRRTGFNYGYTF.